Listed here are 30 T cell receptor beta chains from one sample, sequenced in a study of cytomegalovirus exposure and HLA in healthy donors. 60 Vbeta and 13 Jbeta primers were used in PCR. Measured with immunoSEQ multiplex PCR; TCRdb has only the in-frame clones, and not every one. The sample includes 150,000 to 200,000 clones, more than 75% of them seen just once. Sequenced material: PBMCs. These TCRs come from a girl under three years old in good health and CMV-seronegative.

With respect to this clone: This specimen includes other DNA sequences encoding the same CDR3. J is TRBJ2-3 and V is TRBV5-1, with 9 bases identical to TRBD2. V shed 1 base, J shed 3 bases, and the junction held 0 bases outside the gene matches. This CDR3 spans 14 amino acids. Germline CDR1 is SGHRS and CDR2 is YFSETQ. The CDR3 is CASSLTSGTDTQYF. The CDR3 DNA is TGCGCCAGCAGCTTGACTAGCGGGACAGATACGCAGTATTTT.

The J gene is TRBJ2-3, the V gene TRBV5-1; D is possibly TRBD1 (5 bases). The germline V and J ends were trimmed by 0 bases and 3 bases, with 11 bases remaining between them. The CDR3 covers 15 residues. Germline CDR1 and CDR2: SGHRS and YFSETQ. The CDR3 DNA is TGCGCCAGCAGCTTGGCAGGGATTGGAACAGATACGCAGTATTTT. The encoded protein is CASSLAGIGTDTQYF. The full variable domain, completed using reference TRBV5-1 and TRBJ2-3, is KAGVTQTPRYLIKTRGQQVTLSCSPISGHRSVSWYQQTPGQGLQFLFEYFSETQRNKGNFPGRFSGRQFSNSRSEMNVSTLELGDSALYLCASSLAGIGTDTQYFGPGTRLTVL.

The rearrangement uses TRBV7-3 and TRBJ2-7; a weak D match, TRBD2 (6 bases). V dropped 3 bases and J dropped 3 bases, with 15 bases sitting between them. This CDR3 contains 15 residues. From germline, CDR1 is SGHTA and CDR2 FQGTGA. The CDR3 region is CASSFGRGANYEQYF. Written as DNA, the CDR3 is TGTGCCAGCAGCTTTGGGCGGGGCGCCAACTACGAGCAGTACTTC.

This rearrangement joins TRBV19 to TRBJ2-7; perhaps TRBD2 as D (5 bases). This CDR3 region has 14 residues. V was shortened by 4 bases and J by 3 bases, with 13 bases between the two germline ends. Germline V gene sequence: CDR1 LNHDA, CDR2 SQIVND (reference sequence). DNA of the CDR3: TGTGCCAGTAGTACAGCGGACGGTTACTACGAGCAGTACTTC. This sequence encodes CASSTADGYYEQYF.

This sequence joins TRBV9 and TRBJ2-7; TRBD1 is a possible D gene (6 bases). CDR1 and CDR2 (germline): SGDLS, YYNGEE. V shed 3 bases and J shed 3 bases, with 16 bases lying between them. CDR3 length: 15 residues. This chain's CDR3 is CASSAGPGARYEQYF. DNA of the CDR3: TGTGCCAGCAGCGCTGGCCCAGGGGCCCGCTACGAGCAGTACTTC.

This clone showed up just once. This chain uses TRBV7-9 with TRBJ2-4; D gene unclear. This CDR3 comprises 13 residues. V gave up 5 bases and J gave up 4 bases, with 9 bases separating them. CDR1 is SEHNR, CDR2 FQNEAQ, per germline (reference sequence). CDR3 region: CASSANNKNIQYF. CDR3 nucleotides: TGTGCCAGCAGCGCAAACAATAAAAACATTCAGTACTTC.

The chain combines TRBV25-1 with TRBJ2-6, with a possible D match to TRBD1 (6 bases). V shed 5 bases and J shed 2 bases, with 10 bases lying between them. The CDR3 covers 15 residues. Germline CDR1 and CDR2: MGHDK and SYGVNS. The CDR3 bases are TGTGCCAGCAGTCCCGCAGGGGCTGGGGCCAACGTCCTGACTTTC. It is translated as CASSPAGAGANVLTF.

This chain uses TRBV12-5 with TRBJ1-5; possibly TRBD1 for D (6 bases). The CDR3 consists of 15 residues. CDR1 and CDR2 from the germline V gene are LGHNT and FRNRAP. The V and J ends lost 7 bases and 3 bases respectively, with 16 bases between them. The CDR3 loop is CASVVQGLDNQPQHF. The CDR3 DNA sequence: TGTGCTAGTGTAGTTCAGGGGCTCGACAATCAGCCCCAGCATTTT.

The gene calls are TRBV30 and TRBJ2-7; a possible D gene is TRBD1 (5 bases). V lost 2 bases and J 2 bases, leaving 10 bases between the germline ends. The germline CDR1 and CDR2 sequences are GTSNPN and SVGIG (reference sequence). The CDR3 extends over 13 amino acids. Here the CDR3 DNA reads TGTGCCTGGAGTTACAGGCCCCCCTACGAGCAGTACTTC. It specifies CAWSYRPPYEQYF.

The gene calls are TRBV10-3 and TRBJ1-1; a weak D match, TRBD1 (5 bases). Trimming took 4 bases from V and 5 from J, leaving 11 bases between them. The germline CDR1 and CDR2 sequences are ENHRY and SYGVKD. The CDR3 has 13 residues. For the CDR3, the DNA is TGTGCCATCAGTGGGCCAGGGAATACTGAAGCTTTCTTT. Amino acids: CAISGPGNTEAFF.

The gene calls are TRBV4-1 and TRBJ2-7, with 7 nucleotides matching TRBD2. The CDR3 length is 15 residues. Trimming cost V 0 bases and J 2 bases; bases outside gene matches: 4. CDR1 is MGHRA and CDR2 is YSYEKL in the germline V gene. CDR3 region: CASSQEGLPTYEQYF. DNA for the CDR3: TGCGCCAGCAGCCAAGAGGGACTACCTACCTACGAGCAGTACTTC.

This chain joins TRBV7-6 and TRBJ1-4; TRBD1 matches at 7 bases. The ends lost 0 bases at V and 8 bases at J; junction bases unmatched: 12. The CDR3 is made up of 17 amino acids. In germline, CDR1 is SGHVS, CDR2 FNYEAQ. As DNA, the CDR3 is TGTGCCAGCAGCTTAGCCGCGGGCACAGGGGTGAAGGAAAAACTGTTTTTT. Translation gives CASSLAAGTGVKEKLFF.

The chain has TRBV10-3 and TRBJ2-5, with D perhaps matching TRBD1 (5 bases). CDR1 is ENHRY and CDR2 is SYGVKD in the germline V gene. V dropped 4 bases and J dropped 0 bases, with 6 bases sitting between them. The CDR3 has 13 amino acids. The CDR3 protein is CAISVGDQETQYF. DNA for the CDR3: TGTGCCATCAGTGTAGGGGACCAAGAGACCCAGTACTTC.

The CDR3 nucleotides are TGCGCCAGCAGCCAAGTCTATCACGCGCGGGACAGGGGTTCGGGCGAGCAGTACTTC. The encoded protein is CASSQVYHARDRGSGEQYF. J is TRBJ2-7 and V is TRBV4-3, with TRBD1 identical over 10 bases. Trimming took 1 base from V and 6 from J; bases not matched to a gene: 18. In germline, CDR1 is LGHNA, CDR2 YSLEER. This CDR3 is built from 19 residues.

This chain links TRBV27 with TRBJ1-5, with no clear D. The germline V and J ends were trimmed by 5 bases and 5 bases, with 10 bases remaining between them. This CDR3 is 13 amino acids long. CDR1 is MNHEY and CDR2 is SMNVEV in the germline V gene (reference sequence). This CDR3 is CASSVNRDQPQHF. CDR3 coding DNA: TGTGCCAGCAGTGTTAACAGAGATCAGCCCCAGCATTTT.

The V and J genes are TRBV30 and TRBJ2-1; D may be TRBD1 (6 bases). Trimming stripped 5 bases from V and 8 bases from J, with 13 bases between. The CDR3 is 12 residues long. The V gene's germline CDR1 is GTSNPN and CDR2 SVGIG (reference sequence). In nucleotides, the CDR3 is TGTGCCTGGGGGGGAAGGGGGTATGAGCAGTTCTTC. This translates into CAWGGRGYEQFF.

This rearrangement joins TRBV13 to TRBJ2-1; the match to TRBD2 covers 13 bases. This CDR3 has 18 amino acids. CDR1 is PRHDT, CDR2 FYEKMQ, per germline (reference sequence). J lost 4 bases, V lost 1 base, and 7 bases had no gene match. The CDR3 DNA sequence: TGTGCCAGCAGCTTAGAGGGGACTAGCGGGAATTTGTACAATGAGCAGTTCTTC. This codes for CASSLEGTSGNLYNEQFF.

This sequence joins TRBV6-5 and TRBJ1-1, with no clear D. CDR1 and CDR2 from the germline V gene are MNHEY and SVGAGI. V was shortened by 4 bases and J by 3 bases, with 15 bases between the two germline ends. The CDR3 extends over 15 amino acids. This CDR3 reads CASSSFPQEDTEAFF. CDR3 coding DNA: TGTGCCAGCAGTTCCTTCCCTCAGGAGGACACTGAAGCTTTCTTT.

Written as DNA, the CDR3 is TGTGCCAGCAGCAACGCGACACGGACTGAAGCTTTCTTT. Translating it yields CASSNATRTEAFF. The rearrangement links TRBV7-8 to TRBJ1-1; D is unclear. The CDR3 has 13 amino acids. V was clipped by 5 bases and J by 5 bases, with 12 bases between them. Per the germline V gene, CDR1 is SGHVS and CDR2 is FQNEAQ. Combining the CDR3 with reference TRBV7-8 and TRBJ1-1 gives the whole variable domain GAGVSQSPRYKVAKRGQDVALRCDPISGHVSLFWYQQALGQGPEFLTYFQNEAQLDKSGLPSDRFFAERPEGSVSTLKIQRTQQEDSAVYLCASSNATRTEAFFGQGTRLTVV.

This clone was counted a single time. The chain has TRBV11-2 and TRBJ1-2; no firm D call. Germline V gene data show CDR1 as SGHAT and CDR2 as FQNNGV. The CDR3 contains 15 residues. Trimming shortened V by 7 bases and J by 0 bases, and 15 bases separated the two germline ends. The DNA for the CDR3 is TGTGCCAGCATCCAAGATCGGAGTGCTAACTATGGCTACACCTTC. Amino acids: CASIQDRSANYGYTF.

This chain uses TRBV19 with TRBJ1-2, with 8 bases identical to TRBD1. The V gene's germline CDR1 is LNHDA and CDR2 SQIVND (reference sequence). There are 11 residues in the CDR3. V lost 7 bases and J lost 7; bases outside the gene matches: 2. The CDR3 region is CASIDRGGYTF. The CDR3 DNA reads TGTGCCAGTATTGACAGGGGTGGCTACACCTTC.

The CDR3 loop reads CASSQEMRSGANVLTF. In nucleotides, the CDR3 is TGTGCCAGCAGCCAAGAGATGCGCTCTGGGGCCAACGTCCTGACTTTC. The chain joins TRBV4-2 to TRBJ2-6; D gene ambiguous. CDR1 is LGHNA and CDR2 is YNFKEQ in the germline V gene. There are 16 residues in the CDR3. The V end lost 0 bases, the J end lost 0 bases, and 6 bases lay between the germline ends.

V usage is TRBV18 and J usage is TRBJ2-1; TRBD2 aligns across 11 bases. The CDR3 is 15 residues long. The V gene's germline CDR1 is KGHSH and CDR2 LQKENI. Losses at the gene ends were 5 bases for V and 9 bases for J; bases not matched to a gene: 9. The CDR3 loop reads CASSTIAGGSSEQFF. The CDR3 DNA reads TGTGCCAGCTCAACAATAGCGGGAGGGTCCAGTGAGCAGTTCTTC.

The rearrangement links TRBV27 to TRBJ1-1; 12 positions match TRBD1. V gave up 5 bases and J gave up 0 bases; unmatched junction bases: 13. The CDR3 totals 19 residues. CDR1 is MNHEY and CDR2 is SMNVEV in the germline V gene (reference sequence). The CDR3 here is CASSRDRGRELSLNTEAFF. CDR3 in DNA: TGTGCCAGCAGTCGGGACAGGGGGCGCGAATTGTCTTTGAACACTGAAGCTTTCTTT.

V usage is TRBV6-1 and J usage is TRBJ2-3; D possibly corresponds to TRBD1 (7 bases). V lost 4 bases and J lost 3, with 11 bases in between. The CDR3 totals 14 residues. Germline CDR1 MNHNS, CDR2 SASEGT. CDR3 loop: CASSVQGRTDTQYF. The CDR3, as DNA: TGTGCCAGCAGTGTACAGGGGAGGACAGATACGCAGTATTTT.

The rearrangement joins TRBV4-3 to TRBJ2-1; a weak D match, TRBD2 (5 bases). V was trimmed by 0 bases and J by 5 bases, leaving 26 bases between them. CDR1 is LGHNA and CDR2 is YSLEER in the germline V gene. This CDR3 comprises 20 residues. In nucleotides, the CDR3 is TGCGCCAGCAGCCAAGATTATTCCGTGGTCGAAGCGGAAGTGGACAATGAGCAGTTCTTC. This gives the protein CASSQDYSVVEAEVDNEQFF.

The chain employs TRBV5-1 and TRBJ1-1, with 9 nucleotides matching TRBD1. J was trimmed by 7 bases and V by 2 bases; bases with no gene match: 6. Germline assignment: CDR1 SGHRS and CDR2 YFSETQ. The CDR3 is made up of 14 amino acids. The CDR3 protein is CASSFDRGSGEAFF. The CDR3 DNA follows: TGCGCCAGCAGCTTCGACAGGGGGTCAGGTGAAGCTTTCTTT.

CDR3 coding DNA: TGTGCCAGCAGCTTAACCCCTTGGCGGGAGGGCGACACAGATACGCAGTATTTT. Protein product: CASSLTPWREGDTDTQYF. The chain uses TRBV7-3 and TRBJ2-3, with 9 bases that match TRBD2. Germline V gene sequence: CDR1 SGHTA, CDR2 FQGTGA. Unmatched junction bases numbered 9, after V lost 0 bases and J lost 2 bases. The CDR3 runs 18 residues.

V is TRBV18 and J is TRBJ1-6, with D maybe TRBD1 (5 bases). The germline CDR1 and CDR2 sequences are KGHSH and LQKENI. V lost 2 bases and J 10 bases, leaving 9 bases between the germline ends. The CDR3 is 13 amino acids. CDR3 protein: CASSPATESPLHF. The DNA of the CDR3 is TGTGCCAGCTCACCAGCGACAGAGTCACCCCTCCACTTT.

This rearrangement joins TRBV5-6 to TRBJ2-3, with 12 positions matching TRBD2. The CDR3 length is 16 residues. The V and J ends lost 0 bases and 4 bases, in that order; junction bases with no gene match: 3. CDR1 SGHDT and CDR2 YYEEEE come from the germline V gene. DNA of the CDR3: TGTGCCAGCAGCTTGGAAGCTAGCGGGGGGGCAGATACGCAGTATTTT. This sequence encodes CASSLEASGGADTQYF.